A selection of T cell receptor beta chains follows, all from one sample in a study of shared T cell receptors in the human thymus. The assay was immunoSEQ multiplex PCR, and TCRdb's table has in-frame clones only and misses some. The sample comprises hundreds of thousands of clones, 70% to 90% of which are singletons, and approximately 0.0097% rests with the top ten. These data were also filed under a second study, of human thymus T cells.

Sequencing used thymocytes. These receptors originate from a boy younger than two with a congenital heart defect. Both conserved end residues are part of each CDR3. D genes are given only for firm matches. Not all rows give a size; the values are once, few, many and, for expanded clones, a class.

j_call v_call d_call clone_size cdr3_nt cdr3_aa
TRBJ2-7 TRBV5-1 NA NA TGCGCCAGCAGCTTGGCTACAGAGGGAGTTGACTACGAGCAGTACTTC CASSLATEGVDYEQYF
TRBJ2-5 TRBV29-1 TRBD2 NA TGCAGCGTTCCCCCACGGGGGACTAGCGTAAAAGAGACCCAGTACTTC CSVPPRGTSVKETQYF
TRBJ2-1 TRBV11-2 NA NA TGTGCCACACAGACCTACAATGAGCAGTTCTTC CATQTYNEQFF
TRBJ1-1 TRBV29-1 NA NA TGCAGCGTTGTGCTTGGGGGGTTCCCATCGAACACTGAAGCTTTCTTT CSVVLGGFPSNTEAFF
TRBJ2-1 TRBV7-9 NA NA TGTGCCAGCAGCCTAAGGGGTGAGCAGTTCTTC CASSLRGEQFF
TRBJ2-5 TRBV5-6 TRBD2 once TGTGCCAGCGCTAGCGGCTCCCACCAGGAGACCCAGTACTTC CASASGSHQETQYF
TRBJ2-3 TRBV12-5 NA NA TGTGCTAGTGGTTTGGTACGGACAGATAGCACAGATACGCAGTATTTT CASGLVRTDSTDTQYF
TRBJ1-2 TRBV2 TRBD1 once TGTGCCAGCAGTAATCCACCGGGACAGATAGTCTTCTATGGCTACACCTTC CASSNPPGQIVFYGYTF
TRBJ2-1 TRBV5-6 NA NA TGTGCCAGCAGCTTGGCCTCGGCTAGCTCCTACAATGAGCAGTTCTTC CASSLASASSYNEQFF
TRBJ1-5 TRBV5-6 NA NA TGTGCCAGCAGCCCTGGAGGTACAGGGCCATCCTGGCCCCAGCATTTT CASSPGGTGPSWPQHF
TRBJ1-1 TRBV27 NA NA TGTGCCAGCAGTTTATCTCCCTCCAGCGGAAAGAACACTGAAGCTTTCTTT CASSLSPSSGKNTEAFF
TRBJ1-3 TRBV7-9 NA NA TGTGCCAGCAGCCCAGGACAGGGAAACACCATATATTTT CASSPGQGNTIYF
TRBJ2-1 TRBV5-1 TRBD2 NA TGCGCCAGCAGCTTGGGGGTAACGGGGGGGTCCTACAATGAGCAGTTCTTC CASSLGVTGGSYNEQFF
TRBJ1-1 TRBV27 NA few TGTGCCAGCAGTTACAGGGTTGGTGAAGCTTTCTTT CASSYRVGEAFF
TRBJ1-6 TRBV7-2 NA NA TGTGCCAGCAGCTTAGTGTACAGGAACCGTAATTCACCCCTCCACTTT CASSLVYRNRNSPLHF
TRBJ2-7 TRBV4-3 TRBD1 NA TGCGCCAGCAGCCAAGATAGCCAGGGGGCGTACGAGCAGTACTTC CASSQDSQGAYEQYF
TRBJ2-5 TRBV7-2 NA NA TGTGCCAGCAGCTTAGCCCAGGGAGGATGGGAGACCCAGTACTTC CASSLAQGGWETQYF
TRBJ2-1 TRBV28 NA NA TGTGCCAGCACCAACTCGGCGACGGAGGGCGGTGAGAATGAGCAGTTCTTC CASTNSATEGGENEQFF
TRBJ1-1 TRBV27 NA NA TGTGCCAGCAGTTTTCGGCAGGGCCGACCTGAAGCTTTCTTT CASSFRQGRPEAFF
TRBJ2-5 TRBV5-1 TRBD1 NA TGCGCCAGCAGACCGGACAGGGGCGGGGGAGAGACCCAGTACTTC CASRPDRGGGETQYF
TRBJ2-7 TRBV5-4 TRBD1 NA TGTGCCAGCAGCCAAAAAACCGAGGGGGACAGGGTCAAATACGAGCAGTACTTC CASSQKTEGDRVKYEQYF
TRBJ2-5 TRBV6-1 NA NA TGTGCCAGCAGTGAAGGTTCACGGGGGAAAGTACTCCAAGAGACCCAGTACTTC CASSEGSRGKVLQETQYF
TRBJ2-1 TRBV4-3 NA NA TGCGCCAGCAGCCAAGGTCCAAGGGGAAAGCAGTTCTTC CASSQGPRGKQFF
TRBJ2-7 TRBV12-5 TRBD1 NA TGTGCTAGTGGTTTCGCCCCGGGACAGGGTTTAGTCTACGAGCAGTACTTC CASGFAPGQGLVYEQYF
TRBJ2-7 TRBV14 TRBD1 NA TGTGCCAGCAGCCAAGTTAGGGACAGGGGTCCGCACGAGCAGTACTTC CASSQVRDRGPHEQYF
TRBJ2-2 TRBV9 TRBD1 NA TGTGCCAGCAGCGTAGGTGTGGGGGACAGATTAAACACCGGGGAGCTGTTTTTT CASSVGVGDRLNTGELFF
TRBJ2-5 TRBV29-1 TRBD1 NA TGCAGCGTTGAAAGGGGACAGGGGGAGACCCAGTACTTC CSVERGQGETQYF
TRBJ2-2 TRBV12-5 NA NA TGTGCTAGTGGGGCTGACAAAGACCCCACCGGGGAGCTGTTTTTT CASGADKDPTGELFF
TRBJ2-7 TRBV4-3 TRBD1 few TGCGCCAGCAGCCAAGATTCGCGAGGGGGCAGCTCCTACGAGCAGTACTTC CASSQDSRGGSSYEQYF
TRBJ1-1 TRBV28 TRBD1 NA TGTGCCAGCAGTTTCGACCGTCGACAGGGATCGAACACTGAAGCTTTCTTT CASSFDRRQGSNTEAFF
TRBJ1-1 TRBV7-8 NA NA TGTGCCAGCAGCTTATATCCCCCGACATTCATGAACACTGAAGCTTTCTTT CASSLYPPTFMNTEAFF
TRBJ2-7 TRBV28 NA NA TGTGCCAGCAGTTCCGGGAGTAGCGGTCGTGACGAGCAGTACTTC CASSSGSSGRDEQYF